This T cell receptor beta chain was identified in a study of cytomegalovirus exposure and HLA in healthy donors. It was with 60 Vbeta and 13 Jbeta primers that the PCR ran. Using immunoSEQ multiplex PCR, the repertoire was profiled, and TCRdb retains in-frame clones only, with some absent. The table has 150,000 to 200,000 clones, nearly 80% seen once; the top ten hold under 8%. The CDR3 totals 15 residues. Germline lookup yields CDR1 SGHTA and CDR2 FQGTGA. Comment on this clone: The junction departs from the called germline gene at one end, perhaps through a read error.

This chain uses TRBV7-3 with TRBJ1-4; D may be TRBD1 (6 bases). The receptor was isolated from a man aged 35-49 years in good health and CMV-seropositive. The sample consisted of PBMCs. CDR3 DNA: TGTGCCAGCAGCTCACAGGGTCCCCCTAATGAAAAATTGTTTTTT. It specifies CASSSQGPPNEKLFF.